The entry that follows covers one T cell receptor beta chain sequence. This specimen comes from a study of blood T cell repertoires in COVID-19. Turning to the study itself: Collection of acute and convalescent COVID-19 samples took place in the United States, Italy and Spain. Sources were T cells, B-cell-depleted T cells, or PBMCs; the material itself was cDNA or gDNA.

As processed by the authors: Nucleated cell counts were estimated from reference gene primer amplification. This table comes from immunoSEQ multiplex PCR, and its TCRdb copy is limited to in-frame clones, with some not included. For V, J and clone size, that table is used; D and trimming come from the DNA. Among roughly 120,000 clones listed, 65% to 90% were seen once. This sequence originates from a man at least 80 years old with acute or convalescent COVID-19. The sequenced sample consisted of peripheral blood.

The CDR3 reads CASSYFQGISYEQYF. In DNA, the CDR3 is TGTGCCAGCAGTTATTTTCAGGGCATTTCCTACGAGCAGTACTTC. V gene TRBV6-2 or TRBV6-3 combines with J gene TRBJ2-7; TRBD1 might be the D (5 bases). The CDR3 is 15 residues long. Germline V lookup: CDR1 MNHEY, CDR2 SVGEGT. The V end lost 3 bases, the J end lost 1 base, and 13 bases lay between the germline ends.